Shown below are 4 T cell receptor beta chains from a single sample sequenced in a study of early T cells in non-severe SARS-CoV-2 infection. TCRdb re-analysed the 5' RACE reads in MiXCR, keeping a single row per CDR3 protein. The sample consists of approximately 70,000 distinct CDR3 sequences, less than 5.5% of them appearing once. The sequences come from whole blood, collected at baseline. The receptors stem from an adult who was a healthcare worker with PCR-confirmed SARS-CoV-2 infection or an uninfected control (not recorded which).

This clonotype appeared a few times. The J gene is TRBJ2-3, the V gene TRBV27, with 11 positions matching TRBD2. V lost 5 bases to trimming and J lost 2 bases; unmatched junction nucleotides: 9. Germline lookup yields CDR1 MNHEY and CDR2 SMNVEV (reference sequence). The CDR3 runs 17 residues. The CDR3 DNA follows: TGTGCCAGCAGTCCAAGACTAGCGGGGTCCTCCACAGATACGCAGTATTTT. Amino acid sequence: CASSPRLAGSSTDTQYF.

The rearrangement links TRBV7-3 to TRBJ2-1, with a tentative D call TRBD1 (5 bases). This CDR3 has 16 residues. Per germline, CDR1 SGHTA and CDR2 FQGTGA. V lost 2 bases and J lost 8, with 19 bases in between. CDR3: CASSLGSGAGTDEQFF. In nucleotides, the CDR3 is TGTGCCAGCAGCTTAGGAAGTGGGGCAGGTACGGATGAGCAGTTCTTC.

The sample holds many counts of this clonotype. The genes are TRBV24-1 and TRBJ2-1, with D perhaps TRBD1 (6 bases). The CDR3 contains 15 residues. V was trimmed by 5 bases and J by 7 bases, leaving 17 bases between them. Germline loops: CDR1 KGHDR, CDR2 SFDVKD. The CDR3 spells CATSGGDTALNEQFF. In DNA form, the CDR3 reads TGTGCCACCAGTGGAGGGGACACCGCTTTGAATGAGCAGTTCTTC.

The table lists this clonotype with many counts. The chain joins TRBV29-1 to TRBJ1-1; no clear D gene. CDR1 and CDR2 (germline): SQVTM, ANQGSEA. The V end was cut by 1 base, the J end by 4 bases, with 19 bases between. The CDR3 spans 16 residues. The CDR3 region is CSVEGPGVAVSTEAFF. The CDR3 nucleotides read TGCAGCGTTGAAGGCCCGGGAGTGGCTGTTAGCACTGAAGCTTTCTTT.